This T cell receptor beta chain was recorded in a study of blood T cells in healthy people across ages. Study results and limitations: Naive and antigen-experienced cells could not be conclusively compared, given unsorted PBMCs. Per-million-T-cell TCR beta diversity fell roughly linearly with age.

Sample-barcoded 5' priming and a J-beta primer mix drove a second PCR of 7 to 11 cycles. TCRdb fed the 5' RACE reads into MiXCR, producing one record per CDR3 protein. The sample has 650,000 to 800,000 distinct CDR3 sequences; 44% are singletons. Trimming shortened V by 5 bases and J by 4 bases, and 17 bases separated the two germline ends. CDR3 length: 15 amino acids. Germline lookup yields CDR1 MNHEY and CDR2 SVGEGT. The study isolated at least 7 million PBMCs from each sample. This clonotype was seen more than once but under ten times. What it recognizes is unknown. The clonotype was recovered from a man aged 55-75 years in good health. Source material: blood. The chain is built from TRBV6-2 or TRBV6-3 and TRBJ1-2; no reliable D call. CDR3 sequence: CASSVMTSSIYGYTF. The DNA for the CDR3 is TGTGCCAGCAGTGTTATGACTTCATCAATCTATGGCTACACCTTC.